The rows below give T cell receptor beta chains drawn from one sample of a study of radiation and T cells in renal cell carcinoma. Sequenced by immunoSEQ multiplex PCR; TCRdb stores in-frame clones only, minus some. Among some 120,000 clones listed, roughly 77% were seen once. Source: blood, taken from a patient whose treatment included radiotherapy and nephrectomy. The source of these receptors is a woman aged 60-70 years with renal cell carcinoma. Both conserved end residues are part of each CDR3. A D gene is named only where the DNA matches it firmly. Clone sizes are given selectively: once, few, many, or a class where the clone is expanded.

j_call d_call clone_size v_call cdr3_aa cdr3_nt
TRBJ1-5 - - TRBV5-5 CASSSGTLNQPQHF TGTGCCAGCAGCTCCGGGACACTCAATCAGCCCCAGCATTTT
TRBJ2-3 TRBD2 - TRBV29-1 CSVEFASGGRTDTQYF TGCAGCGTTGAGTTCGCTAGCGGGGGACGCACAGATACGCAGTATTTT
TRBJ2-2 - - TRBV7-2 CASSPVIANTGELFF TGTGCCAGCAGCCCCGTGATCGCGAACACCGGGGAGCTGTTTTTT
TRBJ1-4 - - TRBV5-6 CASSPWGAREKLFF TGTGCCAGCAGCCCCTGGGGGGCGCGCGAAAAACTGTTTTTT
TRBJ2-7 TRBD2 - TRBV5-1 CASSLDSGGKSYEQYF TGCGCCAGCAGCTTGGATAGCGGGGGCAAATCCTACGAGCAGTACTTC
TRBJ2-2 TRBD2 - TRBV7-9 CASSLASAGGQITGELFF TGTGCCAGCAGCTTAGCGTCGGCGGGAGGGCAAATCACCGGGGAGCTGTTTTTT
TRBJ2-2 - - TRBV4-3 CASSQDPYTGELFF TGCGCCAGCAGCCAAGATCCGTACACCGGGGAGCTGTTTTTT
TRBJ2-7 - - TRBV4-3 CASSQITESYEQYF TGCGCCAGCAGCCAAATCACAGAGAGCTACGAGCAGTACTTC
TRBJ1-6 - - TRBV9 CASSVGSLIDSPLHF TGTGCCAGCAGCGTAGGGAGCCTCATCGATTCACCCCTCCACTTT
TRBJ2-2 TRBD1 - TRBV29-1 CSVVWDSNTGELFF TGCAGCGTTGTTTGGGACAGCAACACCGGGGAGCTGTTTTTT
TRBJ1-2 - - TRBV19 CASSSPGSDYGYTF TGTGCCAGTAGTAGTCCAGGGTCGGACTATGGCTACACCTTC
TRBJ1-1 - - TRBV5-1 CASRTPNTEAFF TGCGCCAGCAGGACACCGAACACTGAAGCTTTCTTT
TRBJ2-3 TRBD1 - TRBV18 CASSPGGTGTFGDTQYF TGTGCCAGCTCACCAGGCGGGACAGGGACCTTCGGGGATACGCAGTATTTT
TRBJ2-5 - - TRBV5-1 CASSLWTVQETQYF TGCGCCAGCAGCTTGTGGACCGTCCAAGAGACCCAGTACTTC
TRBJ2-7 TRBD2 few TRBV9 CASGTSASYEQYF TGTGCCAGCGGGACTAGCGCCTCCTACGAGCAGTACTTC
TRBJ1-4 - - TRBV7-2 CASSANPQVEKLFF TGTGCCAGCAGCGCAAACCCACAAGTTGAAAAACTGTTTTTT
TRBJ2-7 - - TRBV7-9 CASSLVAGGIGEQYF TGTGCCAGCAGCTTAGTGGCTGGCGGGATTGGCGAGCAGTACTTC
TRBJ1-6 - - TRBV11-2 CASSLGGGDSPLHF TGTGCCAGCAGCTTAGGGGGGGGCGATTCACCCCTCCACTTT
TRBJ2-6 - once TRBV9 CASSVEGAGANVLTF TGTGCCAGCAGCGTAGAAGGGGCTGGGGCCAACGTCCTGACTTTC
TRBJ1-5 - - TRBV6-6 CASSYSQISNQPQHF TGTGCCAGCAGTTACTCCCAGATTAGCAATCAGCCCCAGCATTTT
TRBJ1-1 - - TRBV11-1 CASSRTTLNTEAFF TGTGCCAGCAGTCGCACAACCCTGAACACTGAAGCTTTCTTT
TRBJ2-7 - - TRBV19 CASSIGRGYEQYF TGTGCCAGTAGTATAGGGAGAGGGTACGAGCAGTACTTC
TRBJ2-1 TRBD2 few TRBV19 CASRTSGAYNEQFF TGTGCCAGTAGAACTAGCGGGGCGTACAATGAGCAGTTCTTC
TRBJ2-7 - - TRBV15 CATSRVSGGWGDEQYF TGTGCCACCAGCAGAGTGAGCGGCGGCTGGGGGGACGAGCAGTACTTC
TRBJ1-3 - - TRBV14 CASSQDDLLLYF TGTGCCAGCAGCCAAGATGACCTCCTCCTATATTTT
TRBJ1-2 - few TRBV11-2 CASSLRIYGYTF TGTGCCAGCAGCTTACGGATTTATGGCTACACCTTC
TRBJ2-2 - - TRBV4-2 CASSQDIQGYTGELFF TGTGCCAGCAGCCAAGATATTCAGGGGTACACCGGGGAGCTGTTTTTT
TRBJ2-7 TRBD1 - TRBV19 CASSILFTGVNEQYF TGTGCCAGTAGTATCCTATTTACAGGGGTGAACGAGCAGTACTTC
TRBJ1-5 - - TRBV5-5 CASSLDLSNQPQHF TGTGCCAGCAGCTTGGATCTTAGCAATCAGCCCCAGCATTTT
TRBJ1-1 - few TRBV9 CASSVDQGKNTEAFF TGTGCCAGCAGCGTAGATCAGGGGAAGAACACTGAAGCTTTCTTT
TRBJ1-2 TRBD1 - TRBV6-5 CASSSLGQGLDYGYTF TGTGCCAGCAGTTCCCTGGGACAGGGTTTGGACTATGGCTACACCTTC
TRBJ1-2 TRBD1 few TRBV5-1 CASSWGQTHYGYTF TGCGCCAGCAGCTGGGGACAGACACACTATGGCTACACCTTC
TRBJ2-7 - - TRBV14 CASSRREYYEQYF TGTGCCAGCAGCCGCCGGGAGTACTACGAGCAGTACTTC
TRBJ2-3 TRBD1 - TRBV5-1 CASSLWTGDTDTQYF TGCGCCAGCAGCTTGTGGACAGGGGACACAGATACGCAGTATTTT
TRBJ2-1 - - TRBV6-5 CASTADRTYNEQFF TGTGCCAGCACCGCAGACAGAACCTACAATGAGCAGTTCTTC
TRBJ1-5 TRBD1 - TRBV19 CASSGGTGGHQPQHF TGTGCCAGTAGTGGGGGGACAGGGGGCCATCAGCCCCAGCATTTT
TRBJ2-1 TRBD2 - TRBV7-2 CASSLAELAGGKQFF TGTGCCAGCAGCTTAGCCGAACTAGCGGGAGGGAAGCAGTTCTTC
TRBJ2-3 - - TRBV28 CASSRDSTDTQYF TGTGCCAGCAGCCGAGACTCCACAGATACGCAGTATTTT
TRBJ1-2 - - TRBV15 CATSRGGPVYGYTF TGTGCCACCAGCAGGGGGGGGCCGGTTTATGGCTACACCTTC
TRBJ2-7 TRBD1 - TRBV7-9 CASSLGQAGYEQYF TGTGCCAGCAGCCTGGGACAGGCCGGCTACGAGCAGTACTTC
TRBJ2-2 - - TRBV9 CASSGNSNTGELFF TGTGCCAGCAGCGGCAACTCGAACACCGGGGAGCTGTTTTTT
TRBJ2-7 - few TRBV7-2 CASSSTGEQYF TGTGCCAGCAGCTCAACGGGGGAGCAGTACTTC
TRBJ2-5 - - TRBV6-1 CASSEVGLRPETQYF TGTGCCAGCAGTGAGGTGGGCTTACGACCAGAGACCCAGTACTTC
TRBJ1-5 TRBD1 - TRBV6-6 CASSLGDRDQPQHF TGTGCCAGCAGTTTGGGGGACAGGGACCAGCCCCAGCATTTT
TRBJ1-2 - - TRBV19 CASSIGFPGAYGYTF TGTGCCAGTAGTATAGGTTTTCCGGGGGCCTATGGCTACACCTTC
TRBJ2-2 - - TRBV19 CASTESGTPNTGELFF TGTGCCAGTACGGAGTCCGGGACACCGAACACCGGGGAGCTGTTTTTT
TRBJ1-5 - - TRBV18 CASSPPNQPQHF TGTGCCAGCTCACCACCGAATCAGCCCCAGCATTTT